This T cell receptor beta chain was observed in a study of blood T cell repertoires in COVID-19. TCRdb's copy holds only in-frame clones and misses some; the assay was immunoSEQ multiplex PCR. The table lists fewer than 300,000 clones, approximately 88% of them singletons, with 0.8% in the top ten. In its sample, this clone was seen a few times. Germline V lookup: CDR1 SGHVS, CDR2 FQNEAQ. V was clipped by 2 bases and J by 8 bases, with 18 bases between them. The CDR3 totals 16 residues. The TCR originated in a young woman with acute or convalescent COVID-19. The chain employs TRBV7-8 and TRBJ1-4, with D possibly matching TRBD1 (6 bases). The sequenced sample consisted of peripheral blood. This chain's CDR3 is CASSLRPGTSGEKLFF. The CDR3 nucleotides read TGTGCCAGCAGCTTAAGGCCCGGGACATCAGGGGAAAAACTGTTTTTT.